This T cell receptor beta chain was captured in a study of blood T cell repertoires in COVID-19. The table came from immunoSEQ multiplex PCR; TCRdb's copy has only in-frame clones and leaves some out. The sample contains about 160,000 clones, approximately 82% of which appear only once. This CDR3 spans 15 amino acids. The table lists this clone with a count of one. This chain joins TRBV12-1 and TRBJ1-4. TRBV12-1 has pseudogene status. Sequenced: peripheral blood. This receptor was identified in a woman older than 75 with acute or convalescent COVID-19. CDR3 loop: CASSSCGSGGEKLFF. The CDR3 DNA is TGTGCCAGCAGCTCCTGCGGGTCAGGTGGGGAAAAACTGTTTTTT.